This is a list of T cell receptor beta chains from one sample in a study of T-cell memory formation after mild COVID-19. TCRdb independently ran MiXCR on the 5' RACE reads; one entry per CDR3 protein. The data hold under 350,000 distinct CDR3 sequences, with around 16% observed a single time. Sequencing input: PBMCs or a T cell subset sorted from them (not recorded which). The origin of the receptors is a man aged 18-30 years who had mild COVID-19 (a few samples of this study predate the infection). Cell type and time point are not known. The CDR3 runs from the conserved cysteine through the conserved F or W. The order of the fields is V gene, CDR3 length, clone size, D gene, J gene, CDR3 protein, CDR3 DNA. The D gene is left open where the match is weak. Size tells how often a clone was seen (once, few, many) or the class of an expanded clone, and some rows leave it out.

TRBV29-1	14	-	-	TRBJ1-4	CSANLWGANEKLFF	TGCAGCGCCAACCTATGGGGGGCGAATGAAAAACTGTTTTTT
TRBV15	14	few	-	TRBJ2-3	CATSTRDGTDTQYF	TGTGCCACCAGCACCCGGGACGGTACAGATACGCAGTATTTT
TRBV7-9	14	few	-	TRBJ2-7	CASTTRTGVYEQYF	TGTGCCAGCACCACCCGGACGGGGGTCTACGAGCAGTACTTC
TRBV7-2	13	few	-	TRBJ2-3	CASSLVAADTQYF	TGTGCCAGCAGCTTAGTGGCTGCAGATACGCAGTATTTT
TRBV27	13	-	TRBD1	TRBJ2-3	CASSGQGADTQYF	TGTGCCAGCAGCGGACAGGGGGCAGATACGCAGTATTTT
TRBV7-9	16	-	-	TRBJ2-6	CASSFPGSSGANVLTF	TGTGCCAGCAGCTTCCCAGGTTCCTCTGGGGCCAACGTCCTGACTTTC
TRBV28	16	many	-	TRBJ1-5	CASSLLGILPRQPQHF	TGTGCCAGCAGTTTACTGGGGATACTACCGCGTCAGCCCCAGCATTTT
TRBV15	16	-	-	TRBJ1-3	CATSRDPEDIRNTIYF	TGTGCCACCAGCAGAGATCCTGAGGACATCCGAAACACCATATATTTT
TRBV12-3/TRBV12-4	14	few	-	TRBJ1-5	CASSKTGGPQPQHF	TGTGCCAGCAGCAAGACAGGTGGGCCACAGCCCCAGCATTTT
TRBV2	14	many	-	TRBJ1-1	CASSDRGVGTEAFF	TGTGCCAGCAGTGACAGAGGGGTGGGCACTGAAGCTTTCTTT